There are many counts of the clone carrying this T cell receptor beta chain. The time point was: sample taken at primary tumor resection. The donors comprised around 72 untreated early-stage non-small cell lung cancer patients. Unsorted samples of tumor, nontumor lung or frozen PBMC had their whole RNA sequenced. Germline V gives CDR1 MGHRA, CDR2 YSYEKL. J lost 6 bases, V lost 4 bases, and 6 bases had no gene match. The CDR3 runs to 14 residues. These data belong to a study of spatial heterogeneity in lung cancer. Study summary: Alpha-chain sequences were detected in numbers that were consistently lower than beta-chain sequences.

TCRdb re-called the 5' RACE reads through MiXCR, storing one row per CDR3 protein. This repertoire shows 35,000 to 45,000 distinct CDR3 sequences, 5.2% found once; its top ten account for roughly 25%. The source of this sequence is a female donor with early-stage non-small cell lung cancer. The V call is TRBV4-1, the J call TRBJ2-7; 10 positions agree with TRBD1. Sequences were derived from PBMCs, sampled at surgery. CDR3 sequence (DNA): TGCGCCAGCAGCCGACCCGGGACAGGGGTCGAGCAGTACTTC. This sequence encodes CASSRPGTGVEQYF.